The TCR beta chain under discussion was sequenced for a study of CD8 T cells in ankylosing spondylitis. Study-wide results and caveats: The study identified a TCR beta motif of fewer than 10 highly homologous variants that appeared characteristic of ankylosing spondylitis blood. Some motif variants had been reported before (in reactive arthritis synovial fluid and blood). The disease-linked clones had a CD8+ phenotype and low blood frequencies. Researchers reportedly found disease-linked clones significantly enriched in matched ankylosing spondylitis synovial fluid.

A quantitative 5'-RACE method, one with molecular barcodes, was used to make TCR beta libraries. TCRdb re-called the 5' RACE reads with MiXCR, one entry per CDR3 protein. The sample has some 400,000 distinct CDR3 sequences; around 20% are singletons. Comment on this clonotype: Its target is unknown.

Input material: blood, either unsorted or a sorted T cell fraction (not recorded which). This TCR came from a male donor with ankylosing spondylitis.

The CDR3 sequence: CASSENPQGPGELFF. The CDR3 DNA sequence: TGTGCCAGCAGTGAAAACCCACAAGGACCCGGGGAGCTGTTTTTT. The chain uses TRBV2 and TRBJ2-2; D unclear. In germline, CDR1 is SNHLY, CDR2 FYNNEI. The CDR3 loop spans 15 amino acids. The V end lost 2 bases, the J end lost 6 bases, and 13 bases lay between the germline ends.